Included here is one T cell receptor beta chain sequence, with context. Source study methods: Amplification of reference gene primers was used by the study to estimate nucleated cell counts. Repertoires were generated with immunoSEQ multiplex PCR, while TCRdb's copy carries only in-frame clones and drops some. The V and J calls and clone size come from that table; D and trimming were worked out from the DNA. The sample has some 180,000 clones; about four fifths are singletons. The sample originates from a study of blood T cell repertoires in COVID-19. Study-level background: PBMCs, B-cell-depleted T cells, or T cells were the source of the cDNA or gDNA that made up the material.

The CDR3 is 16 amino acids. The germline CDR1 and CDR2 sequences are SGHTA and FQGTGA. Trimming took off 3 bases at V and 7 bases at J, with 18 bases between the two ends. Specimen: peripheral blood. This TCR was sampled from a man in his 60s with acute or convalescent COVID-19. This sequence joins TRBV7-3 and TRBJ2-2; D perhaps matches TRBD2 (6 bases). This CDR3 is CASSLRGTPNGGELFF. The CDR3 nucleotides read TGTGCCAGCAGCTTGAGAGGGACTCCGAATGGCGGGGAGCTGTTTTTT.